Following are 20 T cell receptor beta chains from one sample sequenced in a study of T cell changes during pregnancy in multiple sclerosis. This table comes from immunoSEQ multiplex PCR, and its TCRdb copy is limited to in-frame clones, with some not included. The sample contains a few thousand clones, 86% of which appear only once. This specimen was CD8+ T cells from peripheral blood mononuclear cells, taken in the first trimester of pregnancy. Receptor source: a female donor in good health, enrolled as a control in a pregnancy study.

This clone was seen just once. The V gene is TRBV11-3, the J gene TRBJ1-4, with 8 bases that match TRBD1. The CDR3 has 18 amino acids. Germline lookup yields CDR1 SGHNT and CDR2 YENEEA. The V gene end was trimmed by 4 bases and the J gene end by 8 bases; junction bases not matched to a gene: 18. DNA of the CDR3: TGTGCCAGCAGCTCATATCCCGGGACAGGCGGTTTCGGGGAAAAACTGTTTTTT. It translates to CASSSYPGTGGFGEKLFF.

The rearrangement uses TRBV2 and TRBJ2-5, with TRBD2 identical over 11 bases. The germline V gene encodes CDR1 SNHLY and CDR2 FYNNEI. The CDR3 runs 16 residues. The ends lost 1 base at V and 1 base at J; junction bases unmatched: 2. CDR3 in amino acids: CASSEGLAGLQETQYF. Written as DNA, the CDR3 is TGTGCCAGCAGTGAAGGACTAGCGGGGCTCCAAGAGACCCAGTACTTC.

The genes are TRBV6-4 and TRBJ2-6, with D possibly TRBD1 on 6 matching bases. Germline CDR1 reads MRHNA; CDR2 reads SNTAGT. Trimming removed 0 bases at V and 0 bases at J, with 6 bases between. This CDR3 comprises 16 residues. The CDR3 loop reads CASSDSGGSGANVLTF. The DNA for the CDR3 is TGTGCCAGCAGTGACTCAGGGGGCTCTGGGGCCAACGTCCTGACTTTC.

The V and J genes are TRBV14 and TRBJ2-7, with D perhaps TRBD2 (5 bases). The CDR3 runs to 13 residues. Germline V gene data show CDR1 as SGHDN and CDR2 as FVKESK. V gave up 6 bases and J gave up 2 bases, with 11 bases separating them. CDR3 coding DNA: TGTGCCAGCAGTCATGAGGGCCCCTACGAGCAGTACTTC. Translated: CASSHEGPYEQYF.

The chain carries TRBV27 and TRBJ2-3; TRBD2 aligns across 8 bases. The CDR3 is made up of 12 amino acids. CDR1 and CDR2 (germline): MNHEY, SMNVEV (reference sequence). V gave up 5 bases and J gave up 10 bases; unmatched junction bases: 5. This CDR3 reads CASSPGLAAQYF. The CDR3 DNA follows: TGTGCCAGCAGTCCAGGACTAGCTGCGCAGTATTTT.

The genes are TRBV7-8 and TRBJ2-1; 8 bases are a match to TRBD2. Germline CDR1 reads SGHVS; CDR2 reads FQNEAQ. The ends lost 0 bases at V and 9 bases at J; junction bases unmatched: 13. This CDR3 has 17 amino acids. This CDR3 is CASSLAPPGGGFSEQFF. CDR3 in DNA: TGTGCCAGCAGCTTAGCACCTCCCGGGGGGGGTTTTTCTGAGCAGTTCTTC. The full variable domain, completed using reference TRBV7-8 and TRBJ2-1, is GAGVSQSPRYKVAKRGQDVALRCDPISGHVSLFWYQQALGQGPEFLTYFQNEAQLDKSGLPSDRFFAERPEGSVSTLKIQRTQQEDSAVYLCASSLAPPGGGFSEQFFGPGTRLTVL.

The chain links TRBV4-2 to TRBJ1-1, with 7 positions matching TRBD1. CDR1 is LGHNA and CDR2 is YNFKEQ in the germline V gene. This CDR3 spans 14 amino acids. V shed 4 bases and J 3 bases; nucleotides not matched to a gene: 5. The CDR3 protein is CASSREGADTEAFF. In nucleotides, the CDR3 is TGTGCCAGCAGCCGCGAGGGGGCCGACACTGAAGCTTTCTTT.

This clone came up once. V is TRBV2 and J is TRBJ1-2; D is possibly TRBD1 (5 bases). Germline-derived CDR1 and CDR2 are SNHLY and FYNNEI. Trimming left V 9 bases short and J 8 bases short, with 13 bases between. This CDR3 has 11 amino acids. As DNA, the CDR3 is TGTGCCAGGGACCCCAGGGTCGGCTACACCTTC. It specifies CARDPRVGYTF.

The chain uses TRBV2 and TRBJ1-4; possibly TRBD1 for D (5 bases). CDR1 and CDR2 (germline): SNHLY, FYNNEI. The length of the CDR3 is 14 residues. Trimming shortened V by 0 bases and J by 7 bases, and 9 bases separated the two germline ends. The CDR3: CASSEAGQGEKLFF. The CDR3 coding sequence is TGTGCCAGCAGTGAAGCAGGACAAGGTGAAAAACTGTTTTTT.

About this clone itself: In the same sample, other DNA sequences code for this CDR3. V usage is TRBV20-1 and J usage is TRBJ2-7; the D gene is possibly TRBD2 (6 bases). The CDR3 contains 11 residues. The V gene lost 6 bases and the J gene lost 4 bases, with 10 bases spanning the gap. The V gene's germline CDR1 is DFQATT and CDR2 SNEGSKA (reference sequence). This chain's CDR3 is CSAREVYEQYF. DNA for the CDR3: TGCAGTGCAAGGGAGGTATACGAGCAGTACTTC.

The chain has TRBV7-2 and TRBJ1-2, with 10 bases lining up with TRBD1. Trimming at V came to 1 base and at J to 6 bases, leaving 14 bases not matched to a gene. Germline V gene sequence: CDR1 SGHTA, CDR2 FQGNSA. This CDR3 is 18 amino acids long. The CDR3 spells CASSLVGTGDTSPHGYTF. The CDR3, as DNA: TGTGCCAGCAGCTTAGTGGGGACAGGGGACACGAGCCCACATGGCTACACCTTC.

This chain uses TRBV6-1 with TRBJ2-2; possible D gene TRBD1, 5 bases. The CDR3 is made up of 15 amino acids. Germline CDR1 MNHNS, CDR2 SASEGT. V lost 4 bases, J lost 6 bases, and 15 bases lay in between. CDR3 residues: CASSGQFGGAGELFF. DNA for the CDR3: TGTGCCAGCAGTGGACAGTTCGGTGGCGCCGGGGAGCTGTTTTTT.

CDR3 region: CASSTTGASNNEQFF. The CDR3 bases are TGTGCCAGCAGTACCACAGGGGCTTCGAACAATGAGCAGTTCTTC. The chain is built from TRBV6-5 and TRBJ2-1; 7 bases are shared with TRBD1. The CDR3 totals 15 residues. Germline assignment: CDR1 MNHEY and CDR2 SVGAGI. The V gene end was trimmed by 5 bases and the J gene end by 5 bases; junction bases not matched to a gene: 9.

The chain links TRBV5-6 to TRBJ2-7, with a possible D match to TRBD1 (5 bases). The CDR3 length is 13 residues. V was cut by 3 bases and J by 2 bases, with 9 bases left in between. CDR1 is SGHDT, CDR2 YYEEEE, per germline. For the CDR3, the DNA is TGTGCCAGCAGCTCAAAGGGGCCCTACGAGCAGTACTTC. This codes for CASSSKGPYEQYF. The full variable domain, rest sourced from reference TRBV5-6 and TRBJ2-7, is DAGVTQSPTHLIKTRGQQVTLRCSPKSGHDTVSWYQQALGQGPQFIFQYYEEEERQRGNFPDRFSGHQFPNYSSELNVNALLLGDSALYLCASSSKGPYEQYFGPGTRLTVT.

The V gene is TRBV5-6, the J gene TRBJ2-5; TRBD2 matches at 8 bases. This CDR3 has 16 residues. CDR1 and CDR2 from the germline V gene are SGHDT and YYEEEE. V was pared by 1 base and J by 4 bases, with 9 bases of the junction left unmatched. CDR3 bases: TGTGCCAGCAGCTTGCCCCCCGCGGGGGGCCGAGAGACCCAGTACTTC. This translates into CASSLPPAGGRETQYF.

This clone has just one count. The chain uses TRBV12-5 and TRBJ1-2, with D hard to call. The CDR3 totals 13 residues. The V gene's germline CDR1 is LGHNT and CDR2 FRNRAP. The V and J ends lost 1 base and 6 bases respectively, with 9 bases between them. The DNA of the CDR3 is TGTGCTAGTGGTTTGGAGAGGTGGGATGGCTACACCTTC. The encoded protein is CASGLERWDGYTF.

The rearrangement joins TRBV6-1 to TRBJ1-5; 7 positions match TRBD1. The ends lost 4 bases at V and 0 bases at J; junction bases unmatched: 3. This CDR3 has 15 residues. Germline CDR1 MNHNS, CDR2 SASEGT. CDR3 region: CASSARGVSNQPQHF. In DNA, the CDR3 is TGTGCCAGCAGTGCCAGGGGGGTTAGCAATCAGCCCCAGCATTTT.

The genes are TRBV5-1 and TRBJ2-3; TRBD2 matches at 7 bases. CDR3 length equals 15 residues. Germline V gene sequence: CDR1 SGHRS, CDR2 YFSETQ. With 4 bases clipped from V and 1 base from J, the junction kept 6 bases outside the gene matches. Written as DNA, the CDR3 is TGCGCCAGCAGCCCCAACGCGGGGGGCACAGATACGCAGTATTTT. Its translation is CASSPNAGGTDTQYF.

This chain links TRBV13 with TRBJ2-3; TRBD2 matches 10 bases. The germline V gene has CDR1 PRHDT and CDR2 FYEKMQ (reference sequence). Germline trimming cut 0 bases from V and 0 bases from J; bases unmatched to any gene: 6. CDR3 length equals 18 residues. DNA for the CDR3: TGTGCCAGCAGCTTAGGCGGAGCGGGAGGGTTAAGCACAGATACGCAGTATTTT. Its translation is CASSLGGAGGLSTDTQYF.

This clone was recorded only once. V gene TRBV9 combines with J gene TRBJ2-3; D may be TRBD2 (5 bases). CDR1 SGDLS and CDR2 YYNGEE come from the germline V gene. This CDR3 is 17 amino acids long. V was cut by 0 bases and J by 4 bases, with 18 bases left in between. The CDR3 sequence: CASSVEDSPYAADTQYF. For the CDR3, the DNA is TGTGCCAGCAGCGTAGAGGACTCCCCTTACGCGGCAGATACGCAGTATTTT.